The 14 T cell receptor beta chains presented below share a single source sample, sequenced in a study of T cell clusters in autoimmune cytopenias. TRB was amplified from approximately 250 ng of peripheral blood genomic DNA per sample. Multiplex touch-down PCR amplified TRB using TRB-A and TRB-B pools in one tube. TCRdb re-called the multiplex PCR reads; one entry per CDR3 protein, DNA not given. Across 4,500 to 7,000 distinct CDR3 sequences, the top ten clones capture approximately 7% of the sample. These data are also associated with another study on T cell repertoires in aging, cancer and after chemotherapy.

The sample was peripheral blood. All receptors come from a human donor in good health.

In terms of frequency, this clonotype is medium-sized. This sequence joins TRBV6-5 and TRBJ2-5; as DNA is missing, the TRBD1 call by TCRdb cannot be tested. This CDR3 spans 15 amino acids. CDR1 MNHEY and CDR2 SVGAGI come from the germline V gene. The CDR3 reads CASRNPGGRQETQYF.

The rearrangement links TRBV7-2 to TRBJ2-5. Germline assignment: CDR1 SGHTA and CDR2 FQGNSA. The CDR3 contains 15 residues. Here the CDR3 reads CASTSEIGARETQYF.

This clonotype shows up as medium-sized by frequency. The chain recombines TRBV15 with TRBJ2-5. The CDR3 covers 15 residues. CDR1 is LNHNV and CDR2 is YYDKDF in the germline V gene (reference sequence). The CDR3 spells CATSRENQHWETQYF.

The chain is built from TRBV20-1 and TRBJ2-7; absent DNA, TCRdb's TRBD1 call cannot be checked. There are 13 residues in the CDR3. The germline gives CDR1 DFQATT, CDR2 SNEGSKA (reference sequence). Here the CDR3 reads CSASGDRTYEQYF.

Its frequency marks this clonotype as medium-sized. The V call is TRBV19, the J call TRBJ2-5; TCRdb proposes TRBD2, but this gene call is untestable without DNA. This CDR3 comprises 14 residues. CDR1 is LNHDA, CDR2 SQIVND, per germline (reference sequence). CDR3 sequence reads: CASSPGASGWTQYF.

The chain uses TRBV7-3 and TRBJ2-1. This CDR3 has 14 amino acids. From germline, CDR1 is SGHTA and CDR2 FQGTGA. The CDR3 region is CASSLGLPDNEQFF.

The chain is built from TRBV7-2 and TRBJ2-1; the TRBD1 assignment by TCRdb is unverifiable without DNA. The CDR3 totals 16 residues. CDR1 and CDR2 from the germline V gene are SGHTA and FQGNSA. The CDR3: CASSTGGAGVYNEQFF.

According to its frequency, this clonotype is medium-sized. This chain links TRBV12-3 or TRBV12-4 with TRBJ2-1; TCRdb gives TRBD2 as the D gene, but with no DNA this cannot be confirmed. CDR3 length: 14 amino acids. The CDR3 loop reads CASSTAGDYNEQFF.

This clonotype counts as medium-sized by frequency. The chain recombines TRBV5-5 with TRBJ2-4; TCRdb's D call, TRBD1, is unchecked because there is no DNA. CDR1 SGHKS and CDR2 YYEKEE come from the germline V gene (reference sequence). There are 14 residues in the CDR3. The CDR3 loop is CASSTTGGENIQYF.

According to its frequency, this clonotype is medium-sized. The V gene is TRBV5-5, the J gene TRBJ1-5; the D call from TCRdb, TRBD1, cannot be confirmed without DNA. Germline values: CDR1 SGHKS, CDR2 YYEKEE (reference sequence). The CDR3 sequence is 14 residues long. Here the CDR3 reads CASSLQQGNQPQHF.

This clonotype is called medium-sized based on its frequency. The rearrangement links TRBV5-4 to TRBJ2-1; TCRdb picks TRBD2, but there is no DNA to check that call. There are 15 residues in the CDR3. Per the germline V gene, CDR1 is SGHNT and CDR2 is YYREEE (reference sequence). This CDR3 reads CASSLGTNTYNEQFF.

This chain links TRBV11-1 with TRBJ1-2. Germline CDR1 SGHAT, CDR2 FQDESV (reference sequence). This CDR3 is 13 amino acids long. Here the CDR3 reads CASSPAGGYGYTF.

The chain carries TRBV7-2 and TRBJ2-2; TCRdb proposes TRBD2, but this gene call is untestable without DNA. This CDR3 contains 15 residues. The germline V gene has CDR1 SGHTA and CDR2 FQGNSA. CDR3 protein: CASSVELAGPGELFF. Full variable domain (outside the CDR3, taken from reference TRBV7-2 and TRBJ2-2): GAGVSQSPSNKVTEKGKDVELRCDPISGHTALYWYRQSLGQGLEFLIYFQGNSAPDKSGLPSDRFSAERTGGSVSTLTIQRTQQEDSAVYLCASSVELAGPGELFFGEGSRLTVL.

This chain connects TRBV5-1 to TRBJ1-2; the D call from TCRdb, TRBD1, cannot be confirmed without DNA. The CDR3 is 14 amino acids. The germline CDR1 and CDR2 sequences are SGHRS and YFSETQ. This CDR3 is CASSLEPGAYGYTF.